This T cell receptor beta chain was found in a study of blood T cells in healthy people across ages (dated by TCRdb to the mid-2010s). Concerning the study at large: Template switching captured roughly one uniquely barcoded TCR beta cDNA molecule per two T cells in model experiments. Age-related changes in TCR beta repertoire diversity were measured in the study by deep sequencing normalized with unique cDNA molecular identifiers. Four age groups were formed from the donors: young (average approximately 17 years), middle-aged (around 41), aged (under 70) and long-lived (around 82). The study analyzed two additional independent replicas of 1 million unique cDNA reads from the same blood draw for two donors, one aged 18 to 29 and one aged 80 or older. The investigation overall reported the following: Because the CMV infection status of the donors was unknown, age-related changes in expanded clonotypes may potentially have been confounded. The long-lived group showed more naive CD4+ T cells, fewer expanded clones and increased TCR diversity than the aged group, suggesting age selection. A strong correlation was found between observed TCR beta diversity and the percentage of naive T cells measured by flow cytometry. Estimates of total diversity from one million sequenced T cells were regarded as lower bounds and underestimates. Since profiling was done on bulk unsorted PBMCs, naive and antigen-experienced compartments could not be conclusively compared. As age increased, observed TCR beta diversity per million T cells dropped in a roughly linear way, and a significant reduction was already evident by age roughly 36.

V is reduced by 6 bases and J by 2 bases, leaving a spacing of 10 bases between them. Reading from cysteine to phenylalanine, the CDR3 counts 13 amino acids. Only the CDR3 part of the read is kept: 39 bases, read in frame from the first base. From a lookup of the germline V gene, CDR1 and CDR2 are ENHRY and SYGVKD. The method was 5' RACE. The instrument was an Illumina HiSeq 2500. A second roughly 7 to 11 cycle PCR used a sample-barcoded 5' primer and a J-beta primer mix. A unique molecular identifier was introduced onto each TCR beta cDNA molecule by a template-switch 5' adaptor carrying 12 random nucleotides. Each sample yielded at least 3 million CDR3-containing paired-end reads. All of the RNA was converted into first-strand cDNA using the Mint cDNA synthesis kit, with a TRBC-specific oligonucleotide serving as the primer. All cDNA was treated with uracil-DNA glycosylase and then went through a first 18-cycle PCR with the universal primers M1SS and BC2_uni_R. In the paper's pipeline: Normalization of each sample was performed by random selection of 1 million high-quality reads, each carrying a distinct molecular identifier. Instead of being binned into consensus sequences, reads that shared molecular identifiers were thrown out. CDR3 identification, clonotype clustering and error correction used MiTCR with a Q25 quality threshold and the strictest error-elimination algorithm. Lower-bound total TCR beta diversity was estimated with a nonparametric unseen species model using Euler transformation. Starting from the raw public reads, TCRdb applied fastp trimming at Q25, assembled clones with MiXCR and retained in-frame beta chains. Rows matching on CDR3 protein sequence are summarized as one entry with the most common DNA and genes. The V and J calls come from TCRdb's annotation, not from the publication. The sample table records around 1,000,000 distinct CDR3 sequences; roughly 24% of these occur just once. The top ten constitute approximately 0.7% of the sample.

This clonotype was observed a handful of times. Which antigen it targets is not known. Base qualities are not provided; no much larger clone lies one nucleotide away. Systemically healthy Caucasian individuals from Russia, 35 to 40 in total and aged roughly 6 to 100 years, were included as donors. Each donor gave approximately 9.3 milliliters of peripheral blood, collected into EDTA-treated Vacutainer tubes. Ficoll-Paque density-gradient centrifugation was used to isolate PBMCs, with at least 6.5 million obtained per sample. Total RNA was extracted from PBMCs with Trizol reagent, with at least 5 micrograms obtained per sample. Naive CD45RAhigh/CD27high T cell percentages were measured by flow cytometry on a PBMC aliquot from every donor. Another study also made use of these data, one on T cells of mothers and their children. The second paper further reports: Donors were nine systemically healthy Caucasian individuals: three mothers and their six children. cDNA synthesis used all of the extracted RNA, with about 1.5 ug of RNA in each 15 ul reaction. In the second PCR, the M1S primer introduced both the sample barcodes and 2-4 random nucleotides. Over 8 million TCR beta CDR3 reads were obtained for each mother, and approximately 2.9 million reads were obtained for each child. In both related and unrelated pairs, thymic selection shapes the output of TCR recombination in a similar way, with inherited differences having only a minor effect. Normalized repertoire overlap in related mother-child pairs was always slightly higher than in unrelated mother-child pairs, but the difference was never significant. Persistent microchimeric T cell clones were not detected, at a sensitivity of approximately 93 clones per million clonotypes. The study used deep NGS to compare TCR beta repertoires of mothers and children, seeking features distinguishing related mother-child pairs from unrelated individuals. The mean age was about 37 +/- 4 years for the mothers and about 10 +/- 4 years for the children. After adapter ligation was performed with NEBNext reagents, the libraries were sequenced on an Illumina HiSeq 2000 with 100+100 nt paired-end reads. To avoid cross-contamination, the mother libraries and the child libraries were prepared a month apart and sequenced in separate runs. Each donor had between about 500,000 and 2,100,000 distinct TCR beta clonotypes identified. Naive TCR beta clonotypes were estimated from low-frequency clonotypes matched to each donor's FACS-determined naive share, without sorting.

The sequenced sample consisted of blood. The rearrangement joined TRBV10-3 to TRBJ2-5; a tentative D match to TRBD1 spans 5 bases. This TCR derives from a girl aged 2-10 years in good health. The CDR3 amino acid sequence is: CAIRDIEQETQYF. The bases read TGTGCCATCAGGGACATCGAGCAAGAGACCCAGTACTTC.